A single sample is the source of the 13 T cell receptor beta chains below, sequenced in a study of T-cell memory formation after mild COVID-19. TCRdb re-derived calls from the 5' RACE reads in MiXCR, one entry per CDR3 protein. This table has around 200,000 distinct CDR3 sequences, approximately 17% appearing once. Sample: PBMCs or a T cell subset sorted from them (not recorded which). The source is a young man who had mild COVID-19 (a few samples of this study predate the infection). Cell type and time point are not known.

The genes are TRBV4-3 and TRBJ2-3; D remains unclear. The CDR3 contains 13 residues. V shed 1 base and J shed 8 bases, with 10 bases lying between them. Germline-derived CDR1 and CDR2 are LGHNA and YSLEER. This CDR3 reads CASSQGAQSTQYF. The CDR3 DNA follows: TGCGCCAGCAGCCAAGGGGCTCAAAGTACGCAGTATTTT.

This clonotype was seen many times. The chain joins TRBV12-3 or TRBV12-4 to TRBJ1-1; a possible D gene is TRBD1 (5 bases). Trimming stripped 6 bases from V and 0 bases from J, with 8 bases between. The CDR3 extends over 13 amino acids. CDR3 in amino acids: CASREGLNTEAFF. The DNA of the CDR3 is TGTGCCAGCAGGGAGGGGTTGAACACTGAAGCTTTCTTT.

The CDR3 DNA sequence: TGTGCCAGCAAAGATCCAGGGGAGGATACGCAGTATTTT. Amino acid sequence: CASKDPGEDTQYF. The chain recombines TRBV6-2 or TRBV6-3 with TRBJ2-3; D may be TRBD1 (6 bases). Trimming took 7 bases from V and 6 from J, leaving 14 bases between them. CDR3 length: 13 residues. Germline V gene data show CDR1 as MNHEY and CDR2 as SVGEGT.

CDR3 coding DNA: TGCGCCAGCAGCACGGGACGGTTGGGGGAGACCCAGTACTTC. The encoded protein is CASSTGRLGETQYF. The rearrangement joins TRBV5-1 to TRBJ2-5; the D call may be TRBD1 or TRBD2 (5 bases each). The V end was cut by 4 bases, the J end by 5 bases, with 15 bases between. The CDR3 extends over 14 amino acids. In germline, CDR1 is SGHRS, CDR2 YFSETQ.

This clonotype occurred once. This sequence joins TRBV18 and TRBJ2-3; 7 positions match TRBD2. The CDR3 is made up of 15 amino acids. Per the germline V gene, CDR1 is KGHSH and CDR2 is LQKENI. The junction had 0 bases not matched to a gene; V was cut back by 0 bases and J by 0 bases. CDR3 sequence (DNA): TGTGCCAGCTCACCACCTAGCGGGAGCACAGATACGCAGTATTTT. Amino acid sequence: CASSPPSGSTDTQYF.

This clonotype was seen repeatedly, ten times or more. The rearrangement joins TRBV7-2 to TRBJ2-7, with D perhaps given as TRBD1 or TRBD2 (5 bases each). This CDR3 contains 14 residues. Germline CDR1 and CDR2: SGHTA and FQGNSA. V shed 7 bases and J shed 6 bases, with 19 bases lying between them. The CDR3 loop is CASTMGTTFGEQYF. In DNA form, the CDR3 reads TGTGCCAGCACCATGGGGACCACCTTCGGCGAGCAGTACTTC.

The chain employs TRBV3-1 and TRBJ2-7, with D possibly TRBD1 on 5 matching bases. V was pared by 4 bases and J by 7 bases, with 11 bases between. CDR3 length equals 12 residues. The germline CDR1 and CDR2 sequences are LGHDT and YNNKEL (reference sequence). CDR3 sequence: CASSPGRGEQYV. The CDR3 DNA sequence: TGTGCCAGCAGCCCAGGGCGTGGGGAGCAGTACGTC.

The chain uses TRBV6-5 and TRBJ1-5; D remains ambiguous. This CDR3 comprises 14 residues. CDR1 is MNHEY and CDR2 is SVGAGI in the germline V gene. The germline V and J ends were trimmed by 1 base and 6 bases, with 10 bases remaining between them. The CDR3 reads CASSYFGVGQPQHF. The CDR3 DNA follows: TGTGCCAGCAGTTACTTTGGGGTGGGTCAGCCCCAGCATTTT.

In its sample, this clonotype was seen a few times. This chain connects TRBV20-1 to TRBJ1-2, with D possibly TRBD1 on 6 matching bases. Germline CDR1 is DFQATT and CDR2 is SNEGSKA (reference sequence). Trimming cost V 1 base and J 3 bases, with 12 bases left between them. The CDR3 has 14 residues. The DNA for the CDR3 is TGCAGTGCTAGAGGGGCCAGGGGTCACTATGGCTACACCTTC. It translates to CSARGARGHYGYTF.

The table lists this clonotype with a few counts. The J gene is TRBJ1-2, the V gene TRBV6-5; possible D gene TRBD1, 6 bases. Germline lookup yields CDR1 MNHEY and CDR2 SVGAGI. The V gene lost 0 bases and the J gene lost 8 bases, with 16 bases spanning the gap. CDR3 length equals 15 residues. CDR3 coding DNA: TGTGCCAGCAGTTACTCGGGGGGCGGAGGGTTCGGCTACACCTTC. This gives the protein CASSYSGGGGFGYTF.

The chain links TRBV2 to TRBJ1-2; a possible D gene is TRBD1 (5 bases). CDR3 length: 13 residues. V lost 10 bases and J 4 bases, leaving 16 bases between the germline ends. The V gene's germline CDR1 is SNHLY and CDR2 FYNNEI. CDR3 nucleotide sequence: TGTGCCACTCGGACATGGAGGCCCTATGGCTACACCTTC. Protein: CATRTWRPYGYTF.

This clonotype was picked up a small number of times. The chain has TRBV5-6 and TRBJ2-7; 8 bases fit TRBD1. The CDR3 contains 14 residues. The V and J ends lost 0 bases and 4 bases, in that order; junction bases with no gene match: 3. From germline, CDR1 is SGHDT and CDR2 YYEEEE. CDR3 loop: CASSLGTGMYEQYF. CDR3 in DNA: TGTGCCAGCAGCTTGGGGACAGGGATGTACGAGCAGTACTTC.

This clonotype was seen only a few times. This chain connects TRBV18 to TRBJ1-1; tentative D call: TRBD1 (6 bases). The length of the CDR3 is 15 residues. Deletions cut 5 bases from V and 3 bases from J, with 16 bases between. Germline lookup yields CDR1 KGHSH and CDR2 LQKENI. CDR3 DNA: TGTGCCAGCTCAACACAGGGAGGGTGGGACACTGAAGCTTTCTTT. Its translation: CASSTQGGWDTEAFF.